Below, 21 T cell receptor beta chains from the same sample are listed, as sequenced in a study of response to subunit inactivated influenza vaccine. TCRdb itself ran the RT-PCR reads through MiXCR, one entry per CDR3 protein. The sample contains around 580,000 distinct CDR3 sequences, about 10% of which appear only once. Sample: PBMCs from blood, taken on the day of vaccination. All receptors derive from a man aged 50 or older who received an inactivated influenza vaccine.

This clonotype was detected only a few times. The chain carries TRBV20-1 and TRBJ2-1; 9 nucleotides agree with TRBD2. With 6 bases clipped from V and 7 bases from J, the junction kept 10 bases outside the gene matches. The CDR3 is 14 amino acids. Germline CDR1 is DFQATT and CDR2 is SNEGSKA (reference sequence). CDR3 region: CSANAGGGRNEQFF. As DNA, the CDR3 is TGCAGTGCCAATGCGGGGGGGGGCAGGAATGAGCAGTTCTTC.

This clonotype occurred a few times. This rearrangement joins TRBV10-3 to TRBJ2-2; the match to TRBD2 covers 8 bases. The CDR3 sequence is 16 residues long. J gave up 4 bases and V 7 bases, and 11 bases lay outside the gene matches. The germline CDR1 and CDR2 sequences are ENHRY and SYGVKD. CDR3 in DNA: TGTGCCATCACCCCGGGACTAGTGGGACTCACCGGGGAGCTGTTTTTT. Its translation: CAITPGLVGLTGELFF.

This clonotype occurred a few times. The V and J genes are TRBV20-1 and TRBJ2-7; 8 bases line up with TRBD2. Unmatched junction bases numbered 4, after V lost 3 bases and J lost 3 bases. Per the germline V gene, CDR1 is DFQATT and CDR2 is SNEGSKA (reference sequence). The CDR3 runs to 13 residues. The CDR3 sequence is CSARMTSDYEQYF. For the CDR3, the DNA is TGCAGTGCTAGGATGACTAGCGACTACGAGCAGTACTTC.

The chain carries TRBV20-1 and TRBJ2-7; no clear D. CDR1 and CDR2 (germline): DFQATT, SNEGSKA (reference sequence). The ends were cut back, 1 base at V and 5 bases at J, with 6 bases in the middle. The CDR3 consists of 11 residues. The CDR3 region has the DNA TGCAGTGCTAGAGTAGGAGACGAGCAGTACTTC. It yields the protein CSARVGDEQYF.

This clonotype was counted only a few times. The chain carries TRBV6-5 and TRBJ2-7; D not certain. This CDR3 has 13 amino acids. Between the trimmed V and J ends, which lost 2 bases and 1 base, there was a span of 6 bases. Germline assignment: CDR1 MNHEY and CDR2 SVGAGI. CDR3 region: CASSYALSYEQYF. The CDR3 DNA reads TGTGCCAGCAGTTACGCTTTGTCCTACGAGCAGTACTTC.

This clonotype was detected only a few times. The genes are TRBV20-1 and TRBJ2-3; 8 bases are shared with TRBD1. J was trimmed by 4 bases and V by 3 bases; bases with no gene match: 12. The CDR3 spans 16 residues. Looked up from germline, CDR1 is DFQATT and CDR2 is SNEGSKA (reference sequence). The CDR3 loop is CSARGARGRFSDTQYF. The CDR3 nucleotides are TGCAGTGCTAGGGGAGCCAGGGGGCGCTTCTCAGATACGCAGTATTTT.

The chain couples TRBV12-3 or TRBV12-4 to TRBJ2-5; 7 nucleotides match TRBD1. The CDR3 runs 15 residues. Trimming at V came to 6 bases and at J to 1 base, leaving 8 bases not matched to a gene. The DNA of the CDR3 is TGTGCCAGCAGCTCATTACAGGGGCCCCAAGAGACCCAGTACTTC. It is translated as CASSSLQGPQETQYF.

This clonotype has only a few counts. V gene TRBV5-1 combines with J gene TRBJ2-2; 14 nucleotides line up with TRBD2. V was clipped by 5 bases and J by 6 bases; unmatched bases: 3. CDR1 and CDR2 from the germline V gene are SGHRS and YFSETQ. The CDR3 has 15 residues. CDR3 loop: CASRGLAGAAGELFF. CDR3 nucleotides: TGCGCCAGCAGGGGACTAGCGGGAGCTGCCGGGGAGCTGTTTTTT.

This clonotype was counted a few times. The rearrangement joins TRBV15 to TRBJ2-3; D unclear. This CDR3 is 13 amino acids long. Trimming took 9 bases from V and 1 from J, leaving 11 bases between them. Germline V gene lookup returns CDR1 LNHNV and CDR2 YYDKDF (reference sequence). The DNA of the CDR3 is TGTGCCACGAAGGCTTTTCGCACAGATACGCAGTATTTT. This encodes CATKAFRTDTQYF. The variable domain in full, completed from reference TRBV15 and TRBJ2-3, reads DAMVIQNPRYQVTQFGKPVTLSCSQTLNHNVMYWYQQKSSQAPKLLFHYYDKDFNNEADTPDNFQSRRPNTSFCFLDIRSPGLGDTAMYLCATKAFRTDTQYFGPGTRLTVL.

This clonotype was detected only a few times. The chain uses TRBV29-1 and TRBJ2-3; D is unresolved. The germline V gene has CDR1 SQVTM and CDR2 ANQGSEA. CDR3 size: 11 residues. V was shortened by 8 bases and J by 4 bases, with 10 bases between the two germline ends. The chain's CDR3 is CSIYRADTQYF. CDR3 DNA: TGCAGCATCTACAGAGCAGATACGCAGTATTTT.

The table lists this clonotype with a few counts. The chain recombines TRBV20-1 with TRBJ2-3, with D possibly TRBD2 on 6 matching bases. This CDR3 spans 15 amino acids. Trimming pared 6 bases from V and 4 bases from J, leaving 20 bases between. Per the germline V gene, CDR1 is DFQATT and CDR2 is SNEGSKA (reference sequence). CDR3: CSAEWWEARSDTQYF. CDR3 nucleotide sequence: TGCAGTGCCGAGTGGTGGGAGGCTAGGTCAGATACGCAGTATTTT.

The chain couples TRBV28 to TRBJ2-1, with 8 bases lining up with TRBD1. Trimming cost V 6 bases and J 4 bases; bases outside gene matches: 2. The CDR3 consists of 13 residues. Germline values: CDR1 MDHEN, CDR2 SYDVKM. This chain's CDR3 is CASRGTGYNEQFF. The CDR3 DNA reads as TGTGCCAGCAGGGGGACAGGATACAATGAGCAGTTCTTC. Full variable domain (outside the CDR3, taken from reference TRBV28 and TRBJ2-1): DVKVTQSSRYLVKRTGEKVFLECVQDMDHENMFWYRQDPGLGLRLIYFSYDVKMKEKGDIPEGYSVSREKKERFSLILESASTNQTSMYLCASRGTGYNEQFFGPGTRLTVL.

This clonotype was observed a handful of times. The chain joins TRBV4-2 to TRBJ2-1; weak D call: TRBD1 (5 bases). There are 14 residues in the CDR3. Germline V lookup: CDR1 LGHNA, CDR2 YNFKEQ. V lost 4 bases and J lost 7, with 14 bases in between. The CDR3 is CASSPTPGKNEQFF. CDR3 sequence (DNA): TGTGCCAGCAGCCCCACCCCAGGGAAAAATGAGCAGTTCTTC.

The sample holds a few counts of this clonotype. The rearrangement uses TRBV20-1 and TRBJ2-3; TRBD2 might be the D (7 bases). CDR3 length: 15 amino acids. CDR1 is DFQATT and CDR2 is SNEGSKA in the germline V gene (reference sequence). V shed 5 bases and J shed 1 base, with 16 bases lying between them. This chain's CDR3 is CSAFPRGARTDTQYF. CDR3 nucleotides: TGCAGTGCTTTCCCTCGGGGGGCCCGCACAGATACGCAGTATTTT.

This chain links TRBV11-1 with TRBJ2-7; no definite D call. This CDR3 has 13 amino acids. V lost 8 bases, J lost 9 bases, and 20 bases lay in between. The germline V gene encodes CDR1 SGHAT and CDR2 FQDESV (reference sequence). The DNA of the CDR3 is TGTGCCAGCTCCCCAGGAACCTCCCTCGTGCAGTACTTC. Its translation is CASSPGTSLVQYF.

This clonotype was recorded many times. The chain uses TRBV24-1 and TRBJ2-1, with D perhaps TRBD2 (6 bases). Trimming shortened V by 7 bases and J by 0 bases, and 15 bases separated the two germline ends. Germline V CDR1 and CDR2: KGHDR, SFDVKD. This CDR3 contains 16 residues. The DNA for the CDR3 is TGTGCCACCAGCGCGGGACTTTTAAGCTCCTACAATGAGCAGTTCTTC. This translates into CATSAGLLSSYNEQFF.

The chain carries TRBV27 and TRBJ1-1; D unresolved. The CDR3 is 17 amino acids. The germline CDR1 and CDR2 sequences are MNHEY and SMNVEV (reference sequence). V lost 7 bases and J lost 5, with 26 bases in between. CDR3 coding DNA: TGTGCCAGCACCCTAATGGGGTGGAACCCCCTGTGGACTGAAGCTTTCTTT. It codes for CASTLMGWNPLWTEAFF.

This clonotype was detected many times. The chain joins TRBV25-1 to TRBJ2-2; D may match TRBD1 or TRBD2 (5 bases each). V lost 5 bases and J lost 6, with 16 bases in between. The CDR3 extends over 15 amino acids. In germline, CDR1 is MGHDK, CDR2 SYGVNS. This chain's CDR3 is CASSPRGDAPGELFF. For the CDR3, the DNA is TGTGCCAGCAGTCCCCGAGGGGATGCCCCCGGGGAGCTGTTTTTT.

This clonotype was observed a few times. The chain employs TRBV2 and TRBJ2-3; no definite D call. The CDR3 is made up of 13 amino acids. Germline values: CDR1 SNHLY, CDR2 FYNNEI. Trimming pared 6 bases from V and 2 bases from J, leaving 9 bases between. The CDR3 DNA sequence: TGTGCCAGCAGCGCCCAAATCACAGATACGCAGTATTTT. This encodes CASSAQITDTQYF.

For this clonotype: Germline is not matched at one junction end, which may reflect a read error. This rearrangement joins TRBV20-1 to TRBJ2-2, with a weak D call TRBD2 (6 bases). The germline V gene encodes CDR1 DFQATT and CDR2 SNEGSKA (reference sequence). This CDR3 is built from 14 residues. The CDR3 nucleotides read TGCAGTGCGGTAGCGGCGACGAACACCGGGGAGCTGATTTTT. Amino acids: CSAVAATNTGELIF.

V gene TRBV11-2 combines with J gene TRBJ1-6; D might be TRBD1 (5 bases). This CDR3 spans 18 amino acids. Germline V lookup: CDR1 SGHAT, CDR2 FQNNGV. V was trimmed by 1 base and J by 0 bases, leaving 13 bases between them. The CDR3 coding sequence is TGTGCCAGCAGCTTAGTGGCAGGGTGGAGCTCCTATAATTCACCCCTCCACTTT. This encodes CASSLVAGWSSYNSPLHF.